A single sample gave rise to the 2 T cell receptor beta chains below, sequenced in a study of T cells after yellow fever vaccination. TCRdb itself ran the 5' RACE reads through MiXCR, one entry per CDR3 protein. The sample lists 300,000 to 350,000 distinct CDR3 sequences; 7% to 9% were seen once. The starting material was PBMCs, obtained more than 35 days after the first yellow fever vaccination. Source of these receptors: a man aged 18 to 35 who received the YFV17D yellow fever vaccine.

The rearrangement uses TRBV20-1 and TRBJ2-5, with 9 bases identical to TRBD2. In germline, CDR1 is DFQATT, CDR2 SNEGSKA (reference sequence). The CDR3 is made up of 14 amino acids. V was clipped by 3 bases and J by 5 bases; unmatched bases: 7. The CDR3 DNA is TGCAGTGCTAGCCAAGGACTAGCGAGCGAGACCCAGTACTTC. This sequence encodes CSASQGLASETQYF.

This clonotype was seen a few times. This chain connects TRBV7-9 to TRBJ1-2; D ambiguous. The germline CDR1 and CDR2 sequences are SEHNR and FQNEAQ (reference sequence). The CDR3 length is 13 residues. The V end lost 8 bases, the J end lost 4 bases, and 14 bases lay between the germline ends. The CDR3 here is CASVGALSYGYTF. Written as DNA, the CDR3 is TGTGCCAGCGTAGGCGCGCTTAGCTATGGCTACACCTTC.